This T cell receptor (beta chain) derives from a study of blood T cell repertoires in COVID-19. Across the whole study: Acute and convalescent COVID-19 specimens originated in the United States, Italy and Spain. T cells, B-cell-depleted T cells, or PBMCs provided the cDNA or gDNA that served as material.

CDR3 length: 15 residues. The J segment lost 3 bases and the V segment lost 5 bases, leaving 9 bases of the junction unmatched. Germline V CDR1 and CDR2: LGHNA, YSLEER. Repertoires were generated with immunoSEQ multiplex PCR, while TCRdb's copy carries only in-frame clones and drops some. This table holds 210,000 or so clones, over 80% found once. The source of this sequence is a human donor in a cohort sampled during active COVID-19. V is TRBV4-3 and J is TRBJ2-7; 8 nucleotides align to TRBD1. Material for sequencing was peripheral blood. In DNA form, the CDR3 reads TGCGCCAGCAGCTTGGACAGGGTAGAGGTCTACGAGCAGTACTTC. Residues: CASSLDRVEVYEQYF.